This T cell receptor beta chain was documented in a study of technical replicates of blood from a handful of donors (dated by TCRdb to the late 2010s). The cysteine opens and the phenylalanine closes a CDR3 of 13 amino acids. Just the 39-base CDR3 DNA is kept, in frame starting at base 1. CDR1 SGHRS and CDR2 YFSETQ were looked up in the germline V gene. Trimming removed 4 bases from V and 4 bases from J, leaving 11 bases between the germline ends. Notes on this clone: Its target antigen remains unknown. Base qualities are missing; no much larger clone stands one base away.

The library came from the immunoSEQ multiplex PCR assay. This immuneACCESS table, as held by TCRdb, lists in-frame sequences with V and J called but not all clones. Of the missing ones, under half trace to an unresolved V gene in checked studies; the others have no known cause. The sample contains about 80,000 clones, roughly 97% of them found a single time. 0.15% to 0.2% of the sample is held by the ten biggest clonotypes. Input material: T cells isolated from PBMCs. This receptor was obtained from a human donor in good health. The V and J segments used are TRBV5-1 and TRBJ1-1; no D segment can be confidently identified. CDR3 reads: CASSATGITEAFF. The bases read TGCGCCAGCAGCGCAACCGGGATCACTGAAGCTTTCTTT.